Detailed here is one T cell receptor beta chain. The target antigen is unknown. The assay was immunoSEQ multiplex PCR, and TCRdb's table has in-frame clones only and misses some. The sample carries roughly 120,000 clones, 75% to 90% recorded once. The CDR3 length is 18 residues. From germline, CDR1 is LGHNA and CDR2 YNFKEQ. Trimming removed 6 bases at V and 7 bases at J, with 31 bases between. This record belongs to a study of T cell responses to AZD1222 COVID-19 vaccine. Study-wide points: Clonal diversity may have been underestimated in mostly white British donors. Unmutated regions of variants are reportedly targeted by nearly half of spike-specific TCRs.

The TCR originated in an adult in good health. The sequences come from peripheral blood, collected on day 0 of AZD1222 vaccination. V is TRBV4-2 and J is TRBJ2-7; TRBD2 is a possible D gene (6 bases). In nucleotides, the CDR3 is TGTGCCAGCAGGCCCCTCGCCCCGGGGACTCAAGATGTGAGGGAGCAGTACTTC. It is translated as CASRPLAPGTQDVREQYF.